A selection of T cell receptor beta chains follows, all from one sample in a study of early T cells in non-severe SARS-CoV-2 infection. TCRdb reprocessed the 5' RACE reads via MiXCR and lists one record per CDR3 protein. The repertoire includes some 66,000 distinct CDR3 sequences, around 14% of them detected once, and about 8% sits in the top ten. Sequencing was performed on whole blood. Receptors originate from an adult who was a healthcare worker with PCR-confirmed SARS-CoV-2 infection or an uninfected control (not recorded which). The CDR3 runs from the conserved cysteine through the conserved F or W. The order of the fields is D gene, J gene, clone size, V gene, CDR3 DNA, CDR3 protein. A D gene is named only where the DNA matches it firmly. Clone size, where shown, is once, few, many, or a class for clones that have expanded.

D gene: TRBD1; J gene: TRBJ2-5; clone size: many; V gene: TRBV25-1; CDR3 DNA: TGTGCCAGCAGTGCCCGGGACAGGTTGTGGATGCAAGAGACCCAGTACTTC; CDR3 protein: CASSARDRLWMQETQYF
D gene: TRBD1; J gene: TRBJ1-3; clone size: few; V gene: TRBV5-1; CDR3 DNA: TGCGCCAGCAGCTTGGTGGGACAGGCTGGAAACACCATATATTTT; CDR3 protein: CASSLVGQAGNTIYF
D gene: -; J gene: TRBJ2-1; clone size: few; V gene: TRBV19; CDR3 DNA: TGTGCCAGTAGTATAGATCTCGCGAGGGCTAACTACAATGAGCAGTTCTTC; CDR3 protein: CASSIDLARANYNEQFF
D gene: -; J gene: TRBJ1-1; clone size: -; V gene: TRBV6-6; CDR3 DNA: TGTGCCAGCACCAGGGGCGTGGGCACTGAAGCTTTCTTT; CDR3 protein: CASTRGVGTEAFF
D gene: -; J gene: TRBJ1-4; clone size: -; V gene: TRBV18; CDR3 DNA: TGTGCCAGCTCACCTGTCAGTGTTAATGAAAAACTGTTTTTT; CDR3 protein: CASSPVSVNEKLFF
D gene: TRBD2; J gene: TRBJ2-7; clone size: -; V gene: TRBV20-1; CDR3 DNA: TGCAGTGCTGAAGCGGGAGGGCCCTCCTACGAGCAGTACTTC; CDR3 protein: CSAEAGGPSYEQYF
D gene: TRBD1; J gene: TRBJ2-7; clone size: many; V gene: TRBV5-1; CDR3 DNA: TGCGCCAGCAGGCCGGGACAGGGGCCGGGCGAGCAGTACTTC; CDR3 protein: CASRPGQGPGEQYF
D gene: TRBD2; J gene: TRBJ2-1; clone size: few; V gene: TRBV29-1; CDR3 DNA: TGCAGCGTAGACGGACTAGCGACCTACAATGAGCAGTTCTTC; CDR3 protein: CSVDGLATYNEQFF
D gene: TRBD2; J gene: TRBJ2-5; clone size: few; V gene: TRBV27; CDR3 DNA: TGTGCCAGCAGTTCCTCCGGACTAGTGAGAGAGACCCAGTACTTC; CDR3 protein: CASSSSGLVRETQYF
D gene: -; J gene: TRBJ2-7; clone size: -; V gene: TRBV2; CDR3 DNA: TGTGCCAGCCGAACCCCAGGGGGCGGGGGACGGAACTACGAGCAGTACTTC; CDR3 protein: CASRTPGGGGRNYEQYF
D gene: TRBD1; J gene: TRBJ2-4; clone size: -; V gene: TRBV10-3; CDR3 DNA: TGTGCCATCAGATCGGACAGGGGTAACATTCAGTACTTC; CDR3 protein: CAIRSDRGNIQYF
D gene: -; J gene: TRBJ2-7; clone size: -; V gene: TRBV20-1; CDR3 DNA: TGCAGTGCTAGCCCCCTCACAGGGAGGCCCTACGAGCAGTACTTC; CDR3 protein: CSASPLTGRPYEQYF
D gene: TRBD2; J gene: TRBJ2-1; clone size: few; V gene: TRBV20-1; CDR3 DNA: TGCAGTGCGAGGGAAAGACTAGCGCGGAATGAGCAGTTCTTC; CDR3 protein: CSARERLARNEQFF
D gene: -; J gene: TRBJ1-2; clone size: few; V gene: TRBV6-1; CDR3 DNA: TGTGCCAGCAGTGAAGGGGCAGCTGCTATGGGCTACACCTTC; CDR3 protein: CASSEGAAAMGYTF
D gene: TRBD2; J gene: TRBJ2-1; clone size: few; V gene: TRBV7-9; CDR3 DNA: TGTGCCAGCAGCTTCGGGACTAGCGGGACCCATGAGCAGTTCTTC; CDR3 protein: CASSFGTSGTHEQFF
D gene: -; J gene: TRBJ2-7; clone size: many; V gene: TRBV5-5; CDR3 DNA: TGTGCCAGCAGCTTGGAGGCCAGATCCTACGAGCAGTACTTC; CDR3 protein: CASSLEARSYEQYF
D gene: TRBD1; J gene: TRBJ1-6; clone size: many; V gene: TRBV6-6; CDR3 DNA: TGTGCCAGCAGTTATTCGGCAGGGGGGACTAGCTCCTATAATTCACCCCTCCACTTT; CDR3 protein: CASSYSAGGTSSYNSPLHF
D gene: TRBD2; J gene: TRBJ2-3; clone size: -; V gene: TRBV19; CDR3 DNA: TGTGCCAGTAGCGACGGGGGGAGGGCCCCAGATACGCAGTATTTT; CDR3 protein: CASSDGGRAPDTQYF
D gene: -; J gene: TRBJ2-5; clone size: few; V gene: TRBV7-2; CDR3 DNA: TGTGCCAGCAGCCTCCTAGCGCCCCAAGAGACCCAGTACTTC; CDR3 protein: CASSLLAPQETQYF
D gene: TRBD2; J gene: TRBJ2-3; clone size: -; V gene: TRBV11-2; CDR3 DNA: TGTGCCAGCAGCGGGTGGTTGGGACTAGCGGGGTCGGACCCCACAGATACGCAGTATTTT; CDR3 protein: CASSGWLGLAGSDPTDTQYF
D gene: -; J gene: TRBJ1-2; clone size: -; V gene: TRBV20-1; CDR3 DNA: TGCAGTGCTAGAGATCCGACCAGGGCCTATGGCTACACCTTC; CDR3 protein: CSARDPTRAYGYTF
D gene: -; J gene: TRBJ2-3; clone size: -; V gene: TRBV12-3/TRBV12-4; CDR3 DNA: TGTGCCAGCACCCCTCGGGCGACGCAGGGAGATACGCAGTATTTT; CDR3 protein: CASTPRATQGDTQYF
D gene: TRBD2; J gene: TRBJ2-1; clone size: -; V gene: TRBV3-1; CDR3 DNA: TGTGCCAGCAGCCGGCTTACTACGACTAGCGGGATTAATGAGCAGTTCTTC; CDR3 protein: CASSRLTTTSGINEQFF